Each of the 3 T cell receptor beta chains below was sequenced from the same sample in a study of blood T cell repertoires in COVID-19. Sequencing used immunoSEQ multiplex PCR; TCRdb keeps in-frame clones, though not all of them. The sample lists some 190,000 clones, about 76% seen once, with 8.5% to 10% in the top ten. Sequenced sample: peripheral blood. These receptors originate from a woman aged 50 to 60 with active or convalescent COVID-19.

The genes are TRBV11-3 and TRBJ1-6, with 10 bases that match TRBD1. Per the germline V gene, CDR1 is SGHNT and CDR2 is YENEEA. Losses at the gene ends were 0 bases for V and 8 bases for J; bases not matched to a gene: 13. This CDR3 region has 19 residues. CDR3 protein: CASSLDEQGGTGVDSPLHF. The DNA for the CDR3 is TGTGCCAGCAGCTTAGATGAGCAAGGAGGGACAGGGGTAGATTCACCCCTCCACTTT.

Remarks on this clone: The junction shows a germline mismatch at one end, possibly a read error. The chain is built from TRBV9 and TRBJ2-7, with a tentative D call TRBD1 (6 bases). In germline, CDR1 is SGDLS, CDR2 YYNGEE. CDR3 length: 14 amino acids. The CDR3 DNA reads TGTGCCAGCAGCGTAGACCTCTCGACAGGTAGGAGTCACTTC. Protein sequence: CASSVDLSTGRSHF.

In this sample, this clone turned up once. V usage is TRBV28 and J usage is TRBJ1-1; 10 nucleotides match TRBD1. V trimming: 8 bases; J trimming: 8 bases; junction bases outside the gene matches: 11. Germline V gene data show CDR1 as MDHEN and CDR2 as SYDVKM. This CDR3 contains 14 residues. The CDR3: CASYRDRGSTEAFF. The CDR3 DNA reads TGTGCCAGCTACCGGGACAGGGGTTCAACGGAAGCTTTCTTT.